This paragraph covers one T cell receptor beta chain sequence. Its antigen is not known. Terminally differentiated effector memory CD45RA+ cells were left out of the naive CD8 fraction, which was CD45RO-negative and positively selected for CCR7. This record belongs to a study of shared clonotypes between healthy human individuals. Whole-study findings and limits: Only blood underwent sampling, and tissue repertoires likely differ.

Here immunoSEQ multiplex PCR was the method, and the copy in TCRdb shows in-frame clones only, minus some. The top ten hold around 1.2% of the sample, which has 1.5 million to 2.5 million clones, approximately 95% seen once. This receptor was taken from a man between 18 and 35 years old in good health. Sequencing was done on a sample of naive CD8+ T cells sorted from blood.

CDR3 loop: CASSQGGGGSSYNEQFF. CDR3 nucleotide sequence: TGCGCCAGCAGCCAAGGGGGCGGGGGGAGCTCCTACAATGAGCAGTTCTTC. V usage is TRBV4-3 and J usage is TRBJ2-1, with 8 bases identical to TRBD2. Trimming cost V 1 base and J 0 bases; bases outside gene matches: 5. CDR1 LGHNA and CDR2 YSLEER come from the germline V gene. The CDR3 is 17 residues long.